One and the same sample provided the 7 T cell receptor beta chains below, sequenced in a study of spatial heterogeneity in lung cancer. Specified time point: blood at routine non-recurrence follow-up after resection. TCRdb passed the 5' RACE reads through MiXCR, listing each CDR3 protein once. The profile shows around 45,000 distinct CDR3 sequences, 22% of them singletons. Sequencing was performed on PBMCs, taken at follow-up. These receptors originate from a female donor with early-stage non-small cell lung cancer.

The genes are TRBV10-3 and TRBJ2-3; 7 nucleotides match TRBD2. The CDR3 is 14 amino acids. Germline CDR1 and CDR2: ENHRY and SYGVKD. The J segment lost 0 bases and the V segment lost 10 bases, leaving 7 bases of the junction unmatched. The CDR3 loop is CATVTSPSTDTQYF. The CDR3 region has the DNA TGTGCCACCGTGACTAGCCCAAGCACAGATACGCAGTATTTT.

The J gene is TRBJ1-1, the V gene TRBV7-9, with unresolved D. The CDR3 is 13 residues long. Trimming took off 5 bases at V and 0 bases at J, with 7 bases between the two ends. Germline loops: CDR1 SEHNR, CDR2 FQNEAQ (reference sequence). The CDR3 spells CASSNQMNTEAFF. The CDR3 DNA reads TGTGCCAGCAGCAACCAAATGAACACTGAAGCTTTCTTT.

The chain couples TRBV3-1 to TRBJ2-1, with 7 bases matching TRBD2. CDR1 is LGHDT and CDR2 is YNNKEL in the germline V gene (reference sequence). With 1 base clipped from V and 10 bases from J, the junction kept 16 bases outside the gene matches. There are 17 residues in the CDR3. The CDR3 bases are TGTGCCAGCAGCCAAGTCAAATGGACTAGGGACGTAGGGGAGCAGTTCTTC. This codes for CASSQVKWTRDVGEQFF.

This clonotype has only a few counts. The chain couples TRBV20-1 to TRBJ1-2, with 7 bases that match TRBD1. Germline-derived CDR1 and CDR2 are DFQATT and SNEGSKA (reference sequence). The CDR3 totals 14 residues. V shed 3 bases and J 0 bases; nucleotides not matched to a gene: 4. The CDR3 DNA is TGCAGTGCTAGGGAGGGGACAGCTAACTATGGCTACACCTTC. This codes for CSAREGTANYGYTF.

The rearrangement joins TRBV20-1 to TRBJ2-1; D may be TRBD2 (5 bases). Per germline, CDR1 DFQATT and CDR2 SNEGSKA (reference sequence). Trimming left V 3 bases short and J 3 bases short, with 6 bases between. The CDR3 consists of 12 residues. The CDR3 protein is CSASGNYNEQFF. The CDR3 coding sequence is TGCAGTGCTAGCGGGAACTACAATGAGCAGTTCTTC.

The rearrangement joins TRBV29-1 to TRBJ2-1, with 9 bases that match TRBD2. CDR3 size: 16 residues. The V gene's germline CDR1 is SQVTM and CDR2 ANQGSEA. The J segment lost 3 bases and the V segment lost 3 bases, leaving 9 bases of the junction unmatched. CDR3 DNA sequence: TGCAGCGTTGAGCAATCTTCTAGCGGGAACTACAATGAGCAGTTCTTC. Translating it yields CSVEQSSSGNYNEQFF.

The chain links TRBV18 to TRBJ1-1; possibly TRBD1 for D (6 bases). The CDR3 length is 14 residues. V was trimmed by 4 bases and J by 3 bases, leaving 12 bases between them. From germline, CDR1 is KGHSH and CDR2 LQKENI. In DNA form, the CDR3 reads TGTGCCAGCTCACGGGACAAGATCTACACTGAAGCTTTCTTT. It codes for CASSRDKIYTEAFF.